Shown below are 8 T cell receptor beta chains from a single sample sequenced in a study of PD-1 blockade in mismatch repair-deficient tumors. Clones were sequenced by immunoSEQ multiplex PCR, and TCRdb holds only the in-frame ones, with some missing. The table records around 10,000 clones, around 85% of them present only once. The sample here was PBMCs, taken about 46 weeks after starting pembrolizumab. These receptors were obtained from an adult with mismatch repair-deficient cancer.

The chain uses TRBV27 and TRBJ2-6; 9 positions match TRBD1. Unmatched junction bases numbered 2, after V lost 5 bases and J lost 0 bases. The CDR3 consists of 16 residues. Per the germline V gene, CDR1 is MNHEY and CDR2 is SMNVEV (reference sequence). CDR3 sequence reads: CASSRQGDSGANVLTF. DNA for the CDR3: TGTGCCAGCAGTCGACAGGGGGACTCTGGGGCCAACGTCCTGACTTTC.

The chain links TRBV18 to TRBJ2-7, with TRBD2 matching over 9 bases. The CDR3 length is 14 residues. Losses at the gene ends were 7 bases for V and 1 base for J; bases not matched to a gene: 5. Germline-derived CDR1 and CDR2 are KGHSH and LQKENI. CDR3 loop: CASLRTSESYEQYF. The CDR3 DNA sequence: TGTGCCAGCTTGAGGACTAGCGAATCCTACGAGCAGTACTTC.

The CDR3 loop is CATSRETGSIGELFF. CDR3 nucleotide sequence: TGTGCCACCAGCAGGGAAACAGGGTCGATAGGGGAGCTGTTTTTT. The chain recombines TRBV15 with TRBJ2-2; D is possibly TRBD1 (6 bases). V lost 3 bases and J 8 bases, leaving 16 bases between the germline ends. The CDR3 extends over 15 amino acids. The germline V gene has CDR1 LNHNV and CDR2 YYDKDF (reference sequence).

This clone was seen more than once but under ten times. J is TRBJ2-7 and V is TRBV18; 13 nucleotides align to TRBD2. Germline CDR1 and CDR2: KGHSH and LQKENI. The junction had 6 bases not matched to a gene; V was cut back by 4 bases and J by 6 bases. CDR3 size: 15 residues. The CDR3 DNA follows: TGTGCCAGCTCACGAGGACTAGCGGGAGAGGTCGAGCAGTACTTC. It encodes CASSRGLAGEVEQYF.

The V gene is TRBV28, the J gene TRBJ1-2, with TRBD1 matching 10 bases. Germline V lookup: CDR1 MDHEN, CDR2 SYDVKM. V trimming: 5 bases; J trimming: 7 bases; junction bases outside the gene matches: 13. The length of the CDR3 is 16 residues. CDR3 sequence reads: CASSPRQGAPAFGYTF. As DNA, the CDR3 is TGTGCCAGCAGTCCAAGACAGGGGGCCCCTGCATTTGGCTACACCTTC.

This clone was seen only a few times. The chain carries TRBV14 and TRBJ2-7, with 8 bases matching TRBD2. Germline CDR1 is SGHDN and CDR2 is FVKESK. This CDR3 comprises 14 residues. Trimming took 4 bases from V and 5 from J; bases not matched to a gene: 7. The CDR3 loop is CASSLGLVFHEQYF. The CDR3, as DNA: TGTGCCAGCAGCCTGGGACTAGTGTTCCACGAGCAGTACTTC.

V is TRBV30 and J is TRBJ2-3; D might be TRBD2 (6 bases). The CDR3 covers 12 residues. From germline, CDR1 is GTSNPN and CDR2 SVGIG (reference sequence). Trimming cost V 4 bases and J 5 bases, with 10 bases left between them. The CDR3 DNA reads TGTGCCTGGACCCTTAGCGGAGATACGCAGTATTTT. It is translated as CAWTLSGDTQYF.

The rearrangement joins TRBV4-2 to TRBJ2-1; 7 bases fit TRBD2. The CDR3 consists of 15 residues. Germline-derived CDR1 and CDR2 are LGHNA and YNFKEQ. J lost 3 bases, V lost 1 base, and 3 bases had no gene match. CDR3: CASSQGGEGYNEQFF. The CDR3, as DNA: TGTGCCAGCAGCCAAGGTGGGGAGGGCTACAATGAGCAGTTCTTC.